This T cell receptor beta chain was recovered during a study of breast tumors, draining lymph nodes, adjacent tissues. This clonotype has ten or more counts. Its antigen is currently unknown. The lymph nodes were axillary draining lymph nodes from breast cancer patients. TCRdb re-analysed the multiplex PCR reads in MiXCR, keeping a single row per CDR3 protein. The data show about 180,000 distinct CDR3 sequences, around 35% seen once. The CDR3 has 13 residues. The germline gives CDR1 ENHRY, CDR2 SYGVKD. Between the trimmed V and J ends, which lost 0 bases and 7 bases, there was a span of 4 bases. General study points: Tumors had less TCR diversity than lymph nodes, more than nontumor tissue.

The chain joins TRBV10-3 to TRBJ1-6; no firm D call. The sample consisted of axillary lymph node tissue. This receptor was identified in a female donor with breast cancer. Some clones in this sample may be carry-over from other donors' samples. CDR3 region: CAISESKNSPLHF. CDR3 DNA: TGTGCCATCAGTGAGTCAAAGAATTCACCCCTCCACTTT.